These 21 T cell receptor beta chains originate from one sample sequenced in a study of cytomegalovirus exposure and HLA in healthy donors. Use of 60 Vbeta and 13 Jbeta primers characterized the PCR. The data were produced by immunoSEQ multiplex PCR, yet TCRdb's version contains in-frame clones alone and is incomplete. There are roughly 130,000 clones in the sample; 60% to 85% occur only once, and 0.95% to 1.1% lies in the top ten. The sequenced sample consisted of PBMCs. The receptors originated from a human donor in good health.

This clone was seen a single time. The J gene is TRBJ1-5, the V gene TRBV27; D gene ambiguous. Germline V gene sequence: CDR1 MNHEY, CDR2 SMNVEV (reference sequence). CDR3 length: 14 amino acids. The V and J ends lost 6 bases and 7 bases respectively, with 16 bases between them. For the CDR3, the DNA is TGTGCCAGCAGCCCAATGTCGGGTTGGCAGCCCCAGCATTTT. Its translation: CASSPMSGWQPQHF.

The chain links TRBV10-1 to TRBJ2-1; 8 nucleotides line up with TRBD1. CDR1 is WNHNN and CDR2 is SYGVQD in the germline V gene (reference sequence). This CDR3 region has 16 residues. V lost 3 bases and J lost 6; bases outside the gene matches: 10. The chain's CDR3 is CASSDPSRDRSNEQFF. The CDR3 coding sequence is TGCGCCAGCAGTGACCCGTCCCGGGACAGGTCCAATGAGCAGTTCTTC.

This clone was detected once. The chain recombines TRBV7-2 with TRBJ2-3; tentative D call: TRBD1 (6 bases). The V gene's germline CDR1 is SGHTA and CDR2 FQGNSA. The CDR3 covers 13 residues. V gave up 5 bases and J gave up 1 base, with 7 bases separating them. The CDR3 loop is CASSPGGTDTQYF. The CDR3 nucleotides are TGTGCCAGCAGCCCAGGGGGCACAGATACGCAGTATTTT. The whole variable domain, remainder taken from reference TRBV7-2 and TRBJ2-3, is GAGVSQSPSNKVTEKGKDVELRCDPISGHTALYWYRQSLGQGLEFLIYFQGNSAPDKSGLPSDRFSAERTGGSVSTLTIQRTQQEDSAVYLCASSPGGTDTQYFGPGTRLTVL.

This rearrangement joins TRBV2 to TRBJ1-5, with 7 bases identical to TRBD1. This CDR3 contains 15 residues. Germline values: CDR1 SNHLY, CDR2 FYNNEI. Trimming removed 7 bases from V and 4 bases from J; junction bases left unmatched: 10. The CDR3 region is CASNDRAFGNQPQHF. CDR3 nucleotide sequence: TGTGCCAGCAATGACAGGGCCTTTGGGAATCAGCCCCAGCATTTT.

CDR3: CASTKTIPRGGQNEQFF. CDR3 DNA: TGTGCCAGCACCAAAACGATCCCCCGGGGGGGCCAAAATGAGCAGTTCTTC. The chain couples TRBV27 to TRBJ2-1, with 8 bases fitting TRBD2. V gave up 7 bases and J gave up 7 bases; unmatched junction bases: 18. Germline values: CDR1 MNHEY, CDR2 SMNVEV (reference sequence). There are 17 residues in the CDR3.

The CDR3 nucleotides are TGTGCCAGCAGTTCGGCCGGAGATAATTCACCCCTCCACTTT. It translates to CASSSAGDNSPLHF. The chain couples TRBV6-1 to TRBJ1-6; no reliable D call. The CDR3 totals 14 residues. Trimming pared 5 bases from V and 5 bases from J, leaving 10 bases between. Germline lookup yields CDR1 MNHNS and CDR2 SASEGT.

J is TRBJ1-5 and V is TRBV6-6; D might be TRBD1 (6 bases). CDR1 is MNHNY, CDR2 SVGAGI, per germline (reference sequence). V was cut by 6 bases and J by 0 bases, with 9 bases left in between. The CDR3 is made up of 14 amino acids. CDR3: CASRDRYSNQPQHF. For the CDR3, the DNA is TGTGCCAGCAGAGACAGGTATAGCAATCAGCCCCAGCATTTT.

The CDR3 spells CASNPAGGTGELFF. CDR3 nucleotides: TGTGCCAGCAACCCTGCGGGGGGGACCGGGGAGCTGTTTTTT. The chain employs TRBV13 and TRBJ2-2; 9 bases are shared with TRBD2. Per the germline V gene, CDR1 is PRHDT and CDR2 is FYEKMQ (reference sequence). Trimming removed 7 bases from V and 5 bases from J; junction bases left unmatched: 5. CDR3 length: 14 residues.

The chain links TRBV7-9 to TRBJ1-2; D is unclear. The CDR3 totals 12 residues. Germline V CDR1 and CDR2: SEHNR, FQNEAQ (reference sequence). V lost 1 base and J lost 6, with 6 bases in between. The CDR3 sequence is CASSLGGNGYTF. DNA for the CDR3: TGTGCCAGCAGCTTAGGAGGGAATGGCTACACCTTC.

The chain combines TRBV2 with TRBJ2-5, with 7 bases matching TRBD2. CDR3 size: 15 residues. After removal of 6 bases from V and 1 base from J, the junction contained 8 bases not matched to a gene. Germline lookup yields CDR1 SNHLY and CDR2 FYNNEI. This CDR3 is CASRAASGVQETQYF. The CDR3 region has the DNA TGTGCCAGCAGAGCGGCAAGCGGGGTCCAAGAGACCCAGTACTTC.

The V gene is TRBV5-1, the J gene TRBJ1-1; a possible D gene is TRBD1 (6 bases). CDR3 length: 15 residues. The V gene's germline CDR1 is SGHRS and CDR2 YFSETQ. V was clipped by 7 bases and J by 0 bases, with 16 bases between them. CDR3 nucleotides: TGCGCCAGCGGATTAGATGGACAGTTGAACACTGAAGCTTTCTTT. Its translation is CASGLDGQLNTEAFF.

The V and J genes are TRBV19 and TRBJ1-2; 9 nucleotides align to TRBD1. The CDR3 spans 15 residues. V trimming: 6 bases; J trimming: 8 bases; junction bases outside the gene matches: 13. The germline CDR1 and CDR2 sequences are LNHDA and SQIVND (reference sequence). The CDR3 loop is CASRPPGTGMLGYTF. In DNA, the CDR3 is TGTGCCAGTAGACCCCCTGGGACAGGGATGCTCGGCTACACCTTC. The entire variable domain, with the rest obtained from reference TRBV19 and TRBJ1-2, is as follows: DGGITQSPKYLFRKEGQNVTLSCEQNLNHDAMYWYRQDPGQGLRLIYYSQIVNDFQKGDIAEGYSVSREKKESFPLTVTSAQKNPTAFYLCASRPPGTGMLGYTFGSGTRLTVV.

The V and J genes are TRBV7-2 and TRBJ2-2; TRBD1 matches at 9 bases. V gave up 4 bases and J gave up 6 bases; unmatched junction bases: 6. This CDR3 region has 15 residues. Per the germline V gene, CDR1 is SGHTA and CDR2 is FQGNSA. The CDR3 is CASSSTGGRSGELFF. In DNA form, the CDR3 reads TGTGCCAGCAGCTCGACAGGGGGTAGATCCGGGGAGCTGTTTTTT.

This clone has a handful of counts. The chain uses TRBV6-1 and TRBJ2-3; 8 nucleotides agree with TRBD2. The length of the CDR3 is 15 residues. V lost 6 bases to trimming and J lost 3 bases; unmatched junction nucleotides: 8. Per the germline V gene, CDR1 is MNHNS and CDR2 is SASEGT. The CDR3 region has the DNA TGTGCCAGCAGCTGGGCGGGGGGCAAAACAGATACGCAGTATTTT. Its protein is CASSWAGGKTDTQYF.

This rearrangement joins TRBV7-9 to TRBJ2-7; possibly TRBD1 for D (6 bases). The CDR3 sequence is 15 residues long. V dropped 5 bases and J dropped 6 bases, with 20 bases sitting between them. Germline CDR1 is SEHNR and CDR2 is FQNEAQ (reference sequence). CDR3: CASSPHPKTQGEQYF. DNA for the CDR3: TGTGCCAGCAGCCCCCACCCCAAAACACAGGGCGAGCAGTACTTC.

This rearrangement joins TRBV5-8 to TRBJ2-3; 11 bases align to TRBD1. The CDR3 sequence is 13 residues long. Trimming removed 10 bases from V and 5 bases from J; junction bases left unmatched: 6. Germline-derived CDR1 and CDR2 are SGHTS and YDEGEE. CDR3 sequence (DNA): TGTGCCTTCCAGGGACAGGGGGGAGATACGCAGTATTTT. Its protein product is CAFQGQGGDTQYF.

In DNA, the CDR3 is TGCGCCAGCAGCTTGGTGGTACTAGCGGGCGAGACCCAGTACTTC. Its protein is CASSLVVLAGETQYF. The chain carries TRBV5-1 and TRBJ2-5, with TRBD2 identical over 9 bases. Trimming removed 0 bases from V and 5 bases from J; junction bases left unmatched: 5. The CDR3 covers 15 residues. The V gene's germline CDR1 is SGHRS and CDR2 YFSETQ.

For this clone: An end of the junction does not agree with germline; a read error may underlie this. V is TRBV7-9 and J is TRBJ2-1; a possible D gene is TRBD2 (5 bases). Germline-derived CDR1 and CDR2 are SEHNR and FQNEAQ (reference sequence). The CDR3 runs 14 residues. CDR3 residues: CSSSFTGGYNEQFF. The CDR3 region has the DNA TGTTCCAGCAGCTTTACGGGCGGGTACAATGAGCAGTTCTTC.

The genes are TRBV6-6 and TRBJ1-4; no firm D call. The germline CDR1 and CDR2 sequences are MNHNY and SVGAGI (reference sequence). Trimming took off 6 bases at V and 4 bases at J, with 12 bases between the two ends. CDR3 length equals 14 residues. The CDR3 loop reads CASSSVRVNEKLFF. The DNA of the CDR3 is TGTGCCAGCAGCAGTGTCCGGGTTAATGAAAAACTGTTTTTT.

The chain links TRBV28 to TRBJ2-5, with 9 bases identical to TRBD2. TRBJ2-7 matches the DNA end more closely, so the J call is doubtful. Germline V lookup: CDR1 MDHEN, CDR2 SYDVKM. The CDR3 has 14 residues. The CDR3 is CASSFVAGVYEQYF. The CDR3 coding sequence is TGTGCCAGCAGTTTTGTAGCGGGGGTCTACGAGCAGTACTTC.

This clone was detected once. The chain has TRBV27 and TRBJ2-5, with D possibly matching TRBD2 (7 bases). TRBJ2-7 matches the DNA end more closely, so the J call is doubtful. Looked up from germline, CDR1 is MNHEY and CDR2 is SMNVEV (reference sequence). CDR3 length equals 12 residues. CDR3 in DNA: TGTGCCAGCTCGGGGGGCAAGTACGAGCAGTACTTC. This codes for CASSGGKYEQYF.